The 21 T cell receptor beta chains presented below share a single source sample, sequenced in a study of blood T cells in healthy people across ages. It was with a sample-barcoded 5' primer and a J-beta primer mix that a second PCR of roughly 6 to 12 cycles was run. From the 5' RACE reads, TCRdb called clonotypes with MiXCR, one entry per CDR3 protein. The table records roughly 800,000 distinct CDR3 sequences, 30% to 45% of them present only once. Material for sequencing was blood. The receptors come from a young man in good health.

This clonotype was seen a handful of times. The chain has TRBV4-2 and TRBJ1-1; D perhaps matches TRBD1 (5 bases). With 1 base removed from V and 6 bases from J, the gap between germline ends came to 15 bases. The CDR3 covers 15 residues. The V gene's germline CDR1 is LGHNA and CDR2 YNFKEQ. The CDR3 spells CASSQGVGRGAEAFF. The CDR3 nucleotides read TGTGCCAGCAGCCAAGGGGTAGGCCGGGGCGCTGAAGCTTTCTTT.

The chain is built from TRBV20-1 and TRBJ2-1; 8 nucleotides line up with TRBD2. The last part of the DNA fits TRBJ2-7 better; the J call may be wrong. The CDR3 consists of 16 residues. The germline CDR1 and CDR2 sequences are DFQATT and SNEGSKA (reference sequence). CDR3 amino acids: CSPNTAGALSYNEQYF. CDR3 nucleotide sequence: TGCAGTCCAAACACAGCGGGGGCCCTCTCCTACAATGAGCAGTACTTC.

The chain is built from TRBV10-3 and TRBJ2-3; 8 bases line up with TRBD1. V dropped 2 bases and J dropped 7; count of bases not matched to a gene: 5. This CDR3 spans 14 amino acids. CDR1 and CDR2 (germline): ENHRY, SYGVKD. The CDR3 nucleotides are TGTGCCATCAGTGAGGCCCAGGGGGCGTATACGCAGTATTTT. Translated, it gives CAISEAQGAYTQYF.

This clonotype was picked up a small number of times. The chain combines TRBV20-1 with TRBJ1-6; a possible D gene is TRBD1 (5 bases). The V gene's germline CDR1 is DFQATT and CDR2 SNEGSKA (reference sequence). The CDR3 consists of 14 residues. V was shortened by 0 bases and J by 7 bases, with 10 bases between the two germline ends. The CDR3 bases are TGCAGTGCTAGAGATACCCGGGACAATTCACCCCTCCACTTT. Translating gives CSARDTRDNSPLHF.

This clonotype showed up just a few times. The rearrangement uses TRBV3-1 and TRBJ1-2; perhaps TRBD1 as D (6 bases). The CDR3 is made up of 13 amino acids. Trimming took 4 bases from V and 10 from J, leaving 16 bases between them. Germline loops: CDR1 LGHDT, CDR2 YNNKEL (reference sequence). CDR3 region: CASSLVDSLDYTF. CDR3 in DNA: TGTGCCAGCAGCCTAGTGGACAGTTTGGACTACACCTTC.

The chain joins TRBV7-3 to TRBJ1-2; D is ambiguous. Trimming took 0 bases from V and 4 from J, leaving 18 bases between them. Germline CDR1 reads SGHTA; CDR2 reads FQGTGA. The CDR3 runs 17 residues. CDR3 residues: CASSLTVSDGGFYGYTF. The CDR3 nucleotides are TGTGCCAGCAGCTTAACTGTAAGCGACGGTGGGTTCTATGGCTACACCTTC. The whole variable domain, remainder taken from reference TRBV7-3 and TRBJ1-2, is GAGVSQTPSNKVTEKGKYVELRCDPISGHTALYWYRQSLGQGPEFLIYFQGTGAADDSGLPNDRFFAVRPEGSVSTLKIQRTERGDSAVYLCASSLTVSDGGFYGYTFGSGTRLTVV.

This clonotype was seen repeatedly, ten times or more. The chain joins TRBV20-1 to TRBJ2-7; D is perhaps TRBD1 or TRBD2 (5 bases each). The germline gives CDR1 DFQATT, CDR2 SNEGSKA (reference sequence). There are 17 residues in the CDR3. Trimming pared 3 bases from V and 4 bases from J, leaving 25 bases between. CDR3 sequence (DNA): TGCAGTGCTAGCTCCATTGGGCAGGGACGCCCCTGGTACGAGCAGTACTTC. Its protein product is CSASSIGQGRPWYEQYF.

This clonotype was seen a handful of times. V and J are TRBV7-8 and TRBJ2-6; D gene ambiguous. CDR1 and CDR2 (germline): SGHVS, FQNEAQ. CDR3 size: 17 residues. Between the trimmed V and J ends, which lost 7 bases and 0 bases, there was a span of 16 bases. The CDR3 DNA is TGTGCCAGCAACCCTTGGGCAGCCAGCTCTGGGGCCAACGTCCTGACTTTC. Translated, it gives CASNPWAASSGANVLTF.

The CDR3 protein is CASSLMVAGGRGDTQYF. CDR3 coding DNA: TGCGCCAGCAGCCTGATGGTAGCGGGGGGGCGAGGAGATACGCAGTATTTT. The rearrangement joins TRBV5-1 to TRBJ2-3; 11 bases are shared with TRBD2. The V and J ends lost 4 bases and 5 bases, in that order; junction bases with no gene match: 12. Germline CDR1 and CDR2: SGHRS and YFSETQ. This CDR3 is built from 17 residues.

The chain carries TRBV14 and TRBJ2-3; D is uncertain. Germline V gene lookup returns CDR1 SGHDN and CDR2 FVKESK. Trimming pared 0 bases from V and 9 bases from J, leaving 16 bases between. This CDR3 has 15 residues. The CDR3 coding sequence is TGTGCCAGCAGCCAAGACCTACAGTGTCTAGGAACGCAGTATTTT. This gives the protein CASSQDLQCLGTQYF.

The sample holds a few counts of this clonotype. The CDR3 loop reads CASSALAGKYEQFF. The CDR3 DNA sequence: TGTGCCAGCAGTGCGCTAGCGGGGAAGTATGAGCAGTTCTTC. The gene calls are TRBV6-2 or TRBV6-3 and TRBJ2-1, with 9 bases matching TRBD2. V was clipped by 5 bases and J by 8 bases; unmatched bases: 7. CDR1 MNHEY and CDR2 SVGEGT come from the germline V gene. This CDR3 contains 14 residues.

The CDR3 coding sequence is TGTGCCAGTAGTATAGGGGGGGGGAATTCACCCCTCCACTTT. Translated: CASSIGGGNSPLHF. The chain uses TRBV19 and TRBJ1-6, with a tentative D call TRBD1 (5 bases). V lost 1 base and J lost 7, with 8 bases in between. Germline CDR1 reads LNHDA; CDR2 reads SQIVND (reference sequence). This CDR3 spans 14 amino acids.

The chain is built from TRBV12-3 or TRBV12-4 and TRBJ1-4; weak D call: TRBD1 (6 bases). The CDR3 has 14 residues. Trimming pared 6 bases from V and 6 bases from J, leaving 14 bases between. CDR3 region: CASSEQGAYEKLFF. For the CDR3, the DNA is TGTGCCAGCAGCGAACAGGGAGCATATGAAAAACTGTTTTTT.

There are many counts of this clonotype. V usage is TRBV24-1 and J usage is TRBJ2-7; D might be TRBD1 (6 bases). The CDR3 has 15 amino acids. Germline lookup yields CDR1 KGHDR and CDR2 SFDVKD. Trimming removed 0 bases from V and 2 bases from J, with 10 bases in between. The chain's CDR3 is CATSDLRTGTYEQYF. DNA for the CDR3: TGTGCCACCAGTGATTTGCGTACAGGGACCTACGAGCAGTACTTC.

This clonotype occurred a few times. The chain uses TRBV12-3 or TRBV12-4 and TRBJ2-5; TRBD1 might be the D (6 bases). The CDR3 length is 15 residues. V lost 6 bases, J lost 5 bases, and 19 bases lay in between. The DNA of the CDR3 is TGTGCCAGCAGCCCCGCTGTCGCCCAGGGGGAGACCCAGTACTTC. Protein: CASSPAVAQGETQYF.

In this sample, this clonotype turned up a few times. This chain joins TRBV20-1 and TRBJ2-1; 10 nucleotides match TRBD1. The junction had 10 bases not matched to a gene; V was cut back by 6 bases and J by 8 bases. The CDR3 runs to 14 residues. The germline V gene has CDR1 DFQATT and CDR2 SNEGSKA (reference sequence). In nucleotides, the CDR3 is TGCAGTGCCCCGTTCGGGACAGGGGAGGATGAGCAGTTCTTC. This codes for CSAPFGTGEDEQFF.

On this clonotype: The junction departs from germline at one end; a sequencing error may be responsible. The genes are TRBV7-2 and TRBJ1-6; the D gene is possibly TRBD1 (5 bases). The CDR3 loop spans 16 amino acids. Germline CDR1 reads SGHTA; CDR2 reads FQGNSA. The chain's CDR3 is CASSLVPGTNNSLLHF. The CDR3 DNA sequence: TGTGCCAGCAGCTTAGTTCCAGGGACGAATAATTCACTCCTCCACTTT. The full variable domain, completed using reference TRBV7-2 and TRBJ1-6, is GAGVSQSPSNKVTEKGKDVELRCDPISGHTALYWYRQSLGQGLEFLIYFQGNSAPDKSGLPSDRFSAERTGGSVSTLTIQRTQQEDSAVYLCASSLVPGTNNSLLHFGNGTRLTVT.

The chain employs TRBV5-1 and TRBJ2-3; 8 nucleotides match TRBD2. The germline gives CDR1 SGHRS, CDR2 YFSETQ. The CDR3 extends over 16 amino acids. V dropped 0 bases and J dropped 5; count of bases not matched to a gene: 8. The CDR3 loop reads CASSLAPLAEGDTQYF. In DNA, the CDR3 is TGCGCCAGCAGCTTGGCTCCACTAGCGGAGGGAGATACGCAGTATTTT. Based on the CDR3 plus reference TRBV5-1 and TRBJ2-3, the full variable domain is KAGVTQTPRYLIKTRGQQVTLSCSPISGHRSVSWYQQTPGQGLQFLFEYFSETQRNKGNFPGRFSGRQFSNSRSEMNVSTLELGDSALYLCASSLAPLAEGDTQYFGPGTRLTVL.

This chain joins TRBV4-2 and TRBJ1-2, with D tentatively TRBD1 (6 bases). The germline CDR1 and CDR2 sequences are LGHNA and YNFKEQ. Trimming left V 4 bases short and J 4 bases short, with 13 bases between. The CDR3 spans 14 residues. CDR3 in amino acids: CASSPGEGTYGYTF. CDR3 DNA: TGTGCCAGCAGCCCAGGGGAGGGGACCTATGGCTACACCTTC.

The chain joins TRBV7-2 to TRBJ2-3, with a possible D match to TRBD1 (5 bases). With the DNA end fitting TRBJ1-5 better, the J assignment may be wrong. The CDR3 extends over 16 amino acids. Germline CDR1 and CDR2: SGHTA and FQGNSA. The CDR3 coding sequence is TGTGCCAGCAGCTTAGGGGGCGGGGGAGGTACAGATACGCAGCATTTT. Protein: CASSLGGGGGTDTQHF.

The gene calls are TRBV4-3 and TRBJ2-2, with 9 positions matching TRBD1. The ends lost 0 bases at V and 6 bases at J; junction bases unmatched: 5. Per the germline V gene, CDR1 is LGHNA and CDR2 is YSLEER. The CDR3 loop spans 16 amino acids. The CDR3 sequence is CASSQEGQGLSGELFF. CDR3 sequence (DNA): TGCGCCAGCAGCCAAGAGGGACAGGGTCTGTCCGGGGAGCTGTTTTTT.